This record covers a single T cell receptor beta chain. In its sample, this clone was seen once. Its antigen is unknown. The input lacks base qualities; no much larger clone sits a single base away. Taken from the germline V gene, the CDR1 and CDR2 loops are MRHNA and SNTAGT. The cysteine opens and the phenylalanine closes a CDR3 of 15 amino acids. The only DNA kept is the CDR3, 45 bases in frame from the first base. Trimming accounts for 2 bases at V and 3 bases at J, while the number of junction bases matched to no gene is 5. This sample was taken from a study of shared clonotypes between healthy human individuals (TCRdb year 2020). In the study overall: The cohort comprised two women and a few men aged 18 to 49 years. Blood TCR repertoires of five healthy adults were deeply sequenced to estimate repertoire size and the extent of clonotype sharing between individuals. To increase sequencing depth and limit assay-specific biases, TCR repertoire library preparation and sequencing were carried out by different laboratories using diverse techniques. Each donor's leukapheresis produced roughly between roughly 0.85 and 10 billion PBMCs. For each donor, CD4 naive and CD4 memory were each given three plates, CD8 naive was given two plates, and CD8 memory was given one plate. Broader findings and caveats from the paper: About 5% of naive CD4, 3.5% of naive CD8, about 2.5% of memory CD4, and about 0.4% of memory CD8 clonotypes were shared across a few donors. Pairwise subsampling indicated that sequencing depth was expected to affect the degree of clonotype sharing among donors. Clonotypes shared by all four sorted-subset donors showed higher generation probabilities than non-shared clonotypes. Because the study included a small number of donors, the genetic and exposure-history diversity represented was limited. Sampling was limited to blood, and TCR repertoires in tissue likely differ from TCR repertoires in blood. Even with the large sequencing depth, rarefaction of the sorted-subset datasets indicated that sequencing was incomplete. Naive subsets generally had larger estimated clonotype richness than memory subsets did.

Using the deep immunoSEQ assay, multiplex PCR amplified TCR CDR3 regions from genomic DNA. Extracted genomic DNA from each cell subset was spread evenly across all wells of several immunoSEQ 96-well plates, with each plate serving as a replicate. For sorted subsets, approximately 200 ng of genomic DNA, equivalent to some 30,000 T cell genomes, went into each replicate PCR. Purified libraries were quantified with a Qubit 3.0 fluorometer, sized on a Bioanalyzer 2100, and re-quantified with the KAPA Library Quantification kit. Each immunoSEQ 96-well plate was sequenced on its own single-read 150-cycle Illumina NextSeq 550 flow cell. Regarding the original processing steps: Because the immunoSEQ output included only junctional sequences and no quality scores, the filtering could not be the same as the filtering used for full-length reads. Sequences were annotated with PyIR, a Python wrapper for IgBLAST v1.9, and V/J genes and CDR3 were assigned using IMGT germline references. Reads with weak V/J assignments (E-value above 1e-6), missing CDR3, stop codons, out-of-frame junctions, or ambiguous translated residues were removed. V3J clonotypes were defined as sequences sharing the same inferred V gene, J gene, and CDR3 amino acid sequence. Percentage overlap between repertoires was computed as shared unique clonotypes divided by the size of the smaller repertoire. Three approaches were used to assess repertoire richness: RTK rarefaction, the Chao1 estimator, and Recon v2.1 estimates of unobserved clonotypes. Generation probabilities for all TCRbeta clonotypes obtained by the gDNA method from a handful of donors were computed using OLGA. Here the immuneACCESS table is served through TCRdb, limited to in-frame sequences with V and J called. Missing clones are a known gap in these copies; in checked studies unresolved V genes cover under half, and the rest lacks a known reason. The V and J calls and the clone size are those of that table, but D and trimming were determined from the DNA. Present in this sample are 1.6 million or so clones, approximately 98.5% of which were seen just once. Jointly, the top ten make up 0.36% of the sample.

Donors were healthy HIV-negative adults with no recently reported acute infections or vaccinations. All donors were Caucasian adults living in Nashville, Tennessee, USA. CD4+ T cells were enriched by magnetic negative selection; naive cells were then positively selected on CD45RA, and the negative fraction formed the memory subset. After blood collection by leukapheresis, PBMCs were isolated using Ficoll-Histopaque density gradient centrifugation and then cryopreserved in the vapor phase of liquid nitrogen. Analytical flow cytometry was used to check the purity and quantity of each magnetically sorted T cell population. Genomic DNA was isolated from each sorted fraction and quantified by UV absorbance on a Nanodrop 2000c.

The chain links TRBV6-4 with TRBJ2-3; 7 bases in the junction line up with TRBD2. Material for sequencing was naive CD4+ T cells sorted from blood. Read against the paper, the sample's cell subset or site label means: CD45RA+ positively selected. The TCR sequence derives from a man aged 25-40 years in good health. The CDR3 region: CASSDGPGGTDTQYF. The nucleotide sequence is TGTGCCAGCAGTGACGGGCCGGGGGGAACAGATACGCAGTATTTT.